Given below is one T cell receptor beta chain in context. The antigen remains undetermined. The CDR3 extends over 17 amino acids. The germline V gene has CDR1 SQVTM and CDR2 ANQGSEA. V was cut by 0 bases and J by 1 base, with 15 bases left in between. This entry belongs to a study of blood T cells in healthy people across ages. Study details: About one barcoded TCR beta cDNA was captured per two T cells.

Alongside a J-beta primer mix, a sample-barcoded 5' primer served in a second PCR lasting about 6 to 12 cycles. Researchers report that a template-switch adaptor with 12 random nucleotides tagged each cDNA molecule. TCRdb used MiXCR to reprocess the 5' RACE reads, holding one entry per CDR3 protein. The data show 1.5 million to 2 million distinct CDR3 sequences, about 30% seen once. General observations from the study: It was the long-lived donors that had more naive CD4+ cells and higher diversity than aged donors. Across the age range, TCR beta diversity per million T cells fell in a roughly linear way.

The chain joins TRBV29-1 to TRBJ2-2, with a possible D match to TRBD1 (5 bases). The sequenced sample was blood. This receptor was obtained from a woman in her twenties or thirties in good health. DNA of the CDR3: TGCAGCGTTGAAGATCCTCCAGGGTCCTTGAACACCGGGGAGCTGTTTTTT. This encodes CSVEDPPGSLNTGELFF.